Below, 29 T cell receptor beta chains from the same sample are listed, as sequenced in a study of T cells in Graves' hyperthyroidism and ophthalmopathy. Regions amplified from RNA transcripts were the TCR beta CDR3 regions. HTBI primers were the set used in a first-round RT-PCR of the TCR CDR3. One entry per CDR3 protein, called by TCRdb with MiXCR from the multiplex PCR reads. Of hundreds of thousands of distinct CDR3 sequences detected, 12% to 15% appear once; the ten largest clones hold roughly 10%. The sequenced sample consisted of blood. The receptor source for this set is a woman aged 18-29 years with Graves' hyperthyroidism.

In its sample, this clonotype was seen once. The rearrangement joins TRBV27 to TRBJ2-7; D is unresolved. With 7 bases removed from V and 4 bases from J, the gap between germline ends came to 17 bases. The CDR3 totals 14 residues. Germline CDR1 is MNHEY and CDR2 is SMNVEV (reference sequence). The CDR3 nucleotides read TGTGCCAGCATCCCCCCACCGGCAGTATACGAGCAGTACTTC. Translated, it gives CASIPPPAVYEQYF.

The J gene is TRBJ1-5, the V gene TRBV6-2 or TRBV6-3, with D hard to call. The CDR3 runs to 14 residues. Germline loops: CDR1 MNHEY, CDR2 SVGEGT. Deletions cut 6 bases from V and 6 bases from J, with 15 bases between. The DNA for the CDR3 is TGTGCCAGCAGGACAAGGCAAAGGAGTCAGCCCCAGCATTTT. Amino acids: CASRTRQRSQPQHF.

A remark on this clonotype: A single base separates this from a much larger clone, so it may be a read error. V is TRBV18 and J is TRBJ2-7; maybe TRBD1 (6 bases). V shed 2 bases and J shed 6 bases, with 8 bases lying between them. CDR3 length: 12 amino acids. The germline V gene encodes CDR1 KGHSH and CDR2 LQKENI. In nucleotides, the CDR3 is TGTGCCAGCTCACCAGCAGGGGCCGAGCAGTACTTC. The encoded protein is CASSPAGAEQYF.

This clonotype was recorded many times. Here the CDR3 DNA reads TGTGCCAGCAGCAATCGGGAACTTTACAATGAGCAGTTCTTC. This sequence encodes CASSNRELYNEQFF. The J gene is TRBJ2-1, the V gene TRBV6-1; possibly TRBD2 for D (5 bases). V lost 6 bases and J lost 4, with 13 bases in between. Per germline, CDR1 MNHNS and CDR2 SASEGT. The CDR3 contains 14 residues.

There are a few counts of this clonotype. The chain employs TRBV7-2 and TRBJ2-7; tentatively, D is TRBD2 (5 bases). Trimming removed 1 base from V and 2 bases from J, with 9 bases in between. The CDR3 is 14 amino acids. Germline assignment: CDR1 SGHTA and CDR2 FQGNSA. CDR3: CASSLDHGAYEQYF. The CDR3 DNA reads TGTGCCAGCAGCTTAGATCACGGGGCCTACGAGCAGTACTTC.

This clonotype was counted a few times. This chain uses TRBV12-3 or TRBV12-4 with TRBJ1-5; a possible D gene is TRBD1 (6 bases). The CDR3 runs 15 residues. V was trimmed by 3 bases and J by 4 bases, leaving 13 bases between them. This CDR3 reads CASSFREGVNQPQHF. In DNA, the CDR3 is TGTGCCAGCAGTTTCAGGGAGGGGGTTAATCAGCCCCAGCATTTT.

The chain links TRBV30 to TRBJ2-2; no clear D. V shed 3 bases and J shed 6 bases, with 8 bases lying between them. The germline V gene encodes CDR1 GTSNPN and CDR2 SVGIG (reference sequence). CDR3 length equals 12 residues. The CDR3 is CAWRLHSGELFF. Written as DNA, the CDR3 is TGTGCCTGGAGACTACATTCCGGGGAGCTGTTTTTT.

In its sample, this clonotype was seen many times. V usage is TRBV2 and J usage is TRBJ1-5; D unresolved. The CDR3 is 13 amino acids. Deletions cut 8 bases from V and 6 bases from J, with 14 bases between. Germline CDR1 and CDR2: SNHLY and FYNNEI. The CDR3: CASGVDWAQPQHF. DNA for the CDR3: TGTGCCAGCGGAGTGGATTGGGCTCAGCCCCAGCATTTT.

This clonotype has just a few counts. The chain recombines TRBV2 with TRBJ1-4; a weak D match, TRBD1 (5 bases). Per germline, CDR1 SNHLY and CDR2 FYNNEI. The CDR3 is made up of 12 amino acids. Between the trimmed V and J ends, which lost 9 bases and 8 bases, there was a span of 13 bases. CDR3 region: CASLGVSEKLFF. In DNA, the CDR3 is TGTGCCAGTCTGGGGGTCAGCGAAAAACTGTTTTTT.

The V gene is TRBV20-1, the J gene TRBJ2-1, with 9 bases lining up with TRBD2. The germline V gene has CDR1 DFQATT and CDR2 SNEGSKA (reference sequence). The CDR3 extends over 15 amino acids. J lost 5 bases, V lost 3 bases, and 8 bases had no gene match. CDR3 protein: CSASHSRLADNEQFF. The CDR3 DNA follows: TGCAGTGCTAGTCACTCTCGACTAGCGGACAATGAGCAGTTCTTC.

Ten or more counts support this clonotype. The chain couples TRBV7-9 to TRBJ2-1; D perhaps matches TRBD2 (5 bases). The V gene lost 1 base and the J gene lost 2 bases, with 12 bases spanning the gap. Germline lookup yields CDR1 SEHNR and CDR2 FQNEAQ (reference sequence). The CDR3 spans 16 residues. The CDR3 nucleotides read TGTGCCAGCAGCTTAGTTACGCCTAGCCCCTACAATGAGCAGTTCTTC. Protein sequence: CASSLVTPSPYNEQFF. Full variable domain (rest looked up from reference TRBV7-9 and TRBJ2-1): DTGVSQNPRHKITKRGQNVTFRCDPISEHNRLYWYRQTLGQGPEFLTYFQNEAQLEKSRLLSDRFSAERPKGSFSTLEIQRTEQGDSAMYLCASSLVTPSPYNEQFFGPGTRLTVL.

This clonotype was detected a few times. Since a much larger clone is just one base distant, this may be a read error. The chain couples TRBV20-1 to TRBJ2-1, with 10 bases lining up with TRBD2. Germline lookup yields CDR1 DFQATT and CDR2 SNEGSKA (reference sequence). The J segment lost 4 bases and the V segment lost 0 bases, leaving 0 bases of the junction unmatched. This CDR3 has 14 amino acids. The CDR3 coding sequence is TGCAGTGCTAGAGAACTAGCGGGATACAATGAGCAGTTCTTC. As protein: CSARELAGYNEQFF.

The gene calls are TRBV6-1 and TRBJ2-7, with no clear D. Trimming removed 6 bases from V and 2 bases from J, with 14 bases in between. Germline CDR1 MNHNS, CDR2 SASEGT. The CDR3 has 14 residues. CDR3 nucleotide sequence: TGTGCCAGCAGCCCCCAAGGTCCCGCCTACGAGCAGTACTTC. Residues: CASSPQGPAYEQYF.

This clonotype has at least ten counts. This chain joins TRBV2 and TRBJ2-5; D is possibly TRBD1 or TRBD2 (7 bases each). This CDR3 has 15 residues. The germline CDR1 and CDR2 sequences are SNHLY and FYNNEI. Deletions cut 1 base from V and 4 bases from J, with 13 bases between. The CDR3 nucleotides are TGTGCCAGCAGTGAAGTGGTCAGGGGGGGAGAGACCCAGTACTTC. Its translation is CASSEVVRGGETQYF.

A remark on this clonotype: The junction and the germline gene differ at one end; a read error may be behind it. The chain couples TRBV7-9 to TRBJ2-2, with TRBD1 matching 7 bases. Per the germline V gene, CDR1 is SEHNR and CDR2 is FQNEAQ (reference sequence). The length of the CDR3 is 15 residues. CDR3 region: CASSLGQRDTGEPFF. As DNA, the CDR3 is TGTGCCAGCAGCTTGGGACAGCGAGATACCGGGGAGCCGTTTTTT. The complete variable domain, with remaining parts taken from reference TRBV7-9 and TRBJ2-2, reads DTGVSQNPRHKITKRGQNVTFRCDPISEHNRLYWYRQTLGQGPEFLTYFQNEAQLEKSRLLSDRFSAERPKGSFSTLEIQRTEQGDSAMYLCASSLGQRDTGEPFFGEGSRLTVL.

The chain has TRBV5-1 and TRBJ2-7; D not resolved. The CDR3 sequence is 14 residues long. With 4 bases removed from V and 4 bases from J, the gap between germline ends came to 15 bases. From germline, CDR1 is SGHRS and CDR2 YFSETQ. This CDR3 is CASSPTIGFYEQYF. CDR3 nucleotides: TGCGCCAGCAGCCCGACAATTGGTTTTTACGAGCAGTACTTC.

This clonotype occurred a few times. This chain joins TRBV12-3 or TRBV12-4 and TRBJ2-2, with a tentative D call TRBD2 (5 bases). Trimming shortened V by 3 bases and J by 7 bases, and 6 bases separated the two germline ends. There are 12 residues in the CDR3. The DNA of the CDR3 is TGTGCCAGCAGTTTCGGACTCGGGGAGCTGTTTTTT. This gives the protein CASSFGLGELFF.

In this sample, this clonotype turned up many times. The CDR3 DNA sequence: TGTGCCAGCAGCTTCTCAGCGGGCCCCGCCTACGAGCAGTACTTC. Its protein is CASSFSAGPAYEQYF. The V gene is TRBV7-9, the J gene TRBJ2-7, with D maybe TRBD2 (6 bases). Trimming took 3 bases from V and 2 from J, leaving 14 bases between them. The germline gives CDR1 SEHNR, CDR2 FQNEAQ (reference sequence). This CDR3 has 15 residues.

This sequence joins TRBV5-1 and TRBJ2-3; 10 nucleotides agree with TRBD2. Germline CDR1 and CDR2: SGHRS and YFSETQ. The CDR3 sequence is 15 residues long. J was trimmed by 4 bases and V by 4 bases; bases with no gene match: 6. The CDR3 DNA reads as TGCGCCAGCAGCAAGGGACTAGCGAGGGCAGATACGCAGTATTTT. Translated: CASSKGLARADTQYF.

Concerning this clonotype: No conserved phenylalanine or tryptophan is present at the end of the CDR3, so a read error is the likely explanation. The CDR3 DNA is TGCGCCAGCAGCCTGCGGGAGGGTCCCTACAATGAGCAGTTCGTC. This codes for CASSLREGPYNEQFV. This chain uses TRBV4-3 with TRBJ2-1, with TRBD2 matching over 9 bases. V lost 4 bases, J lost 2 bases, and 3 bases stayed unmatched. The CDR3 has 15 residues. Germline CDR1 and CDR2: LGHNA and YSLEER.

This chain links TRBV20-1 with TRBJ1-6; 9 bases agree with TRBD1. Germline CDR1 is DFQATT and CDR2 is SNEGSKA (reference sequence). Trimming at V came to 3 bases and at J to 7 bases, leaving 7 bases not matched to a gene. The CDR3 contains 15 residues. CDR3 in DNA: TGCAGTGCTAGTCCGACCGGGACAGGGAATTCACCCCTCCACTTT. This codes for CSASPTGTGNSPLHF.

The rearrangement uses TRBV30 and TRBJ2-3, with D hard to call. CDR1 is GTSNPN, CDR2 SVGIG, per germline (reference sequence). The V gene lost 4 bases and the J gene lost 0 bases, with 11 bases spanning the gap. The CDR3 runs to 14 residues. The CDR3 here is CAWTPIGSTDTQYF. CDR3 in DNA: TGTGCCTGGACCCCCATAGGAAGCACAGATACGCAGTATTTT.

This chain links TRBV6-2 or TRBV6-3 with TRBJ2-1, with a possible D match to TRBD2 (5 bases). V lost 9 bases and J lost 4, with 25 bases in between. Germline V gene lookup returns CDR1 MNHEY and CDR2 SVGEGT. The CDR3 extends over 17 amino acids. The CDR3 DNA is TGTGCCAGTAGAAAAATGAGTCTACTAGAACGGTACAATGAGCAGTTCTTC. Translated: CASRKMSLLERYNEQFF.

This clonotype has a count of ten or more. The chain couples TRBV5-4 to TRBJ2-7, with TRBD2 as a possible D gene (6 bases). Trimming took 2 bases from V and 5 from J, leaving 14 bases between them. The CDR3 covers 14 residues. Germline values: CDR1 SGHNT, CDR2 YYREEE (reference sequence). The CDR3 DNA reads TGTGCCAGCAGCTTAAAGGGGAGGTATCACGAGCAGTACTTC. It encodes CASSLKGRYHEQYF.

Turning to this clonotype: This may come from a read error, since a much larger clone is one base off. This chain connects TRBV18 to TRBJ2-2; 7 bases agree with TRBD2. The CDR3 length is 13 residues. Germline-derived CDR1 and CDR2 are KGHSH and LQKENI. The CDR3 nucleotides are TGTGCCAGCTCAGGGACTAACACCGGGGAGCTGGTTTTT. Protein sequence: CASSGTNTGELVF.

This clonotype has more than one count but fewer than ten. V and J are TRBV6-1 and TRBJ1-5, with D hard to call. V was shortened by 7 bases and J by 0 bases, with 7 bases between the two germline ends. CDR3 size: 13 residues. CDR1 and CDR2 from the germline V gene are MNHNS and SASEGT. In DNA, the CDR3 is TGTGCCAGCACGATTGATAGCAATCAGCCCCAGCATTTT. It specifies CASTIDSNQPQHF.

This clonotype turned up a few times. CDR3: CASSLSLDSFHEQYF. CDR3 nucleotide sequence: TGTGCCAGCAGTTTATCCCTTGACAGTTTTCACGAGCAGTACTTC. This chain links TRBV6-1 with TRBJ2-7; tentative D call: TRBD1 (5 bases). This CDR3 comprises 15 residues. CDR1 is MNHNS and CDR2 is SASEGT in the germline V gene. Trimming cost V 5 bases and J 5 bases, with 19 bases left between them.

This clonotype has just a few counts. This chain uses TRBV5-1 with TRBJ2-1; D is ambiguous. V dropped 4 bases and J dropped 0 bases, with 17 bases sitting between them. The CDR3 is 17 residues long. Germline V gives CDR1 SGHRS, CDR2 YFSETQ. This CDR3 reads CASSLPSRLSSYNEQFF. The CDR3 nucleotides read TGCGCCAGCAGCCTCCCATCTCGCCTTAGCTCCTACAATGAGCAGTTCTTC.

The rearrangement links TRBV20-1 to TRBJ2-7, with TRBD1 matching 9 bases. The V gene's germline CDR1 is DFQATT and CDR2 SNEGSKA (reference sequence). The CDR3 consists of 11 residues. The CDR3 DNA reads TGCAGGGGGACAGGGATCTACGAGCAGTACTTC. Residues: CRGTGIYEQYF.